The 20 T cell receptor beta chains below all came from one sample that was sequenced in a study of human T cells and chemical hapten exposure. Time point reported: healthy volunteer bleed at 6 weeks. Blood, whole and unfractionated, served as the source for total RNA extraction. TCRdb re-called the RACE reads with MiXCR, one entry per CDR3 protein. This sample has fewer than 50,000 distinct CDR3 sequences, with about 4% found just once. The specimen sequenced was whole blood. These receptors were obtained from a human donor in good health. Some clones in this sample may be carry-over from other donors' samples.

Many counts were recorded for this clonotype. DNA of the CDR3: TGTGCCAGCAGTAATTGGACGTGGGAAGGTTCCACTGAAGCTTTCTTT. Its translation: CASSNWTWEGSTEAFF. The chain joins TRBV12-3 or TRBV12-4 to TRBJ1-1, with D uncertain. V was pared by 5 bases and J by 4 bases, with 20 bases between. This CDR3 comprises 16 residues.

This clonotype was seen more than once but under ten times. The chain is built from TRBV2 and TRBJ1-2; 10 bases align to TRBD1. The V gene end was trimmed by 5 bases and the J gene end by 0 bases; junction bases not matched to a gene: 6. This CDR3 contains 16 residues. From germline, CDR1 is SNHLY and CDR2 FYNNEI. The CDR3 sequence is CASSKDRGGANYGYTF. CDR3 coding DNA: TGTGCCAGCAGTAAGGACAGGGGGGGAGCTAACTATGGCTACACCTTC.

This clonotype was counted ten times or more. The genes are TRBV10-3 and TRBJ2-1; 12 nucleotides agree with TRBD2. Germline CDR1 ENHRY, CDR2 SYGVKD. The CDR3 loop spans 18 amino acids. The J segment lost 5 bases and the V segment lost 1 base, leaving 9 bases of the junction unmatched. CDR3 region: CAISEWGTSGRRDNEQFF. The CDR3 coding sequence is TGTGCCATCAGTGAGTGGGGAACTAGCGGGAGGAGAGACAATGAGCAGTTCTTC.

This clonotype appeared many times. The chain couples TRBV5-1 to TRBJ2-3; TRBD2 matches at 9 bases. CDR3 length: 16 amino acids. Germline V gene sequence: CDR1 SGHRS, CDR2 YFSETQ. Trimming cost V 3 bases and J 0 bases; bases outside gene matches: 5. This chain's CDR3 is CASSSLTSGSTDTQYF. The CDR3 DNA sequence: TGCGCCAGCAGCTCTCTCACTAGCGGGAGCACAGATACGCAGTATTTT.

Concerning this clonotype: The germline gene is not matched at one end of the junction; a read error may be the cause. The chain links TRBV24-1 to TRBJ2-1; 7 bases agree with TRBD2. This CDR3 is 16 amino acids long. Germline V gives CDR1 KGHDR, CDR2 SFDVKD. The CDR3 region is CAASDLKAGTYNEQFF. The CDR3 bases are TGTGCCGCCAGTGATTTGAAAGCGGGAACATACAATGAGCAGTTCTTC.

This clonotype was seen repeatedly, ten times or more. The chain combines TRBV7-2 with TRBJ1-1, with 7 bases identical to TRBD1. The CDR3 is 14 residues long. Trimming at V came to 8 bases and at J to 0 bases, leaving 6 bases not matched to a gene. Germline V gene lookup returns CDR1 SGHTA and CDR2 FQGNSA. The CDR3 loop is CASPQGEMNTEAFF. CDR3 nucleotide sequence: TGTGCCAGCCCCCAGGGGGAAATGAACACTGAAGCTTTCTTT.

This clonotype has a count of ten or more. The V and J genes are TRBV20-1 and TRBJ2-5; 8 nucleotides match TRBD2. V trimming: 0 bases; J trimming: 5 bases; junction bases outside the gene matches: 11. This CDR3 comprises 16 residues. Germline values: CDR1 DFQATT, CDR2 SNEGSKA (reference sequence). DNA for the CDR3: TGCAGTGCTAGAGATCTAAAGCGGGAGAGGCGGGAGACCCAGTACTTC. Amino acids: CSARDLKRERRETQYF.

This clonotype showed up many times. The CDR3 DNA is TGTGCCAGCAGTTCGGCAGGGTCCTCTGGAAACACCATATATTTT. This codes for CASSSAGSSGNTIYF. V is TRBV28 and J is TRBJ1-3, with a weak D call TRBD1 (5 bases). The CDR3 is 15 residues long. Germline CDR1 is MDHEN and CDR2 is SYDVKM. V was pared by 4 bases and J by 0 bases, with 10 bases between.

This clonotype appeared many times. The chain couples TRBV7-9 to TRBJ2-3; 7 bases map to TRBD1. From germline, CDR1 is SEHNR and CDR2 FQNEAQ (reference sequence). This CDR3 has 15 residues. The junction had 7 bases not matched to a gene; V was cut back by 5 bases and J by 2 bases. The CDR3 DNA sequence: TGTGCCAGCAGCCAAACCGGGACAGACACAGATACGCAGTATTTT. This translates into CASSQTGTDTDTQYF.

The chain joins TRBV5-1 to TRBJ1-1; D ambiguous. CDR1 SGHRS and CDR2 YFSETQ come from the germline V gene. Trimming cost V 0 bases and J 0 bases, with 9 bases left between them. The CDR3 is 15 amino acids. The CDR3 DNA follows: TGCGCCAGCAGCTTGGTCGGAGGAGTGAACACTGAAGCTTTCTTT. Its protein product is CASSLVGGVNTEAFF. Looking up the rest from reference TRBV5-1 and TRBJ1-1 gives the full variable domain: KAGVTQTPRYLIKTRGQQVTLSCSPISGHRSVSWYQQTPGQGLQFLFEYFSETQRNKGNFPGRFSGRQFSNSRSEMNVSTLELGDSALYLCASSLVGGVNTEAFFGQGTRLTVV.

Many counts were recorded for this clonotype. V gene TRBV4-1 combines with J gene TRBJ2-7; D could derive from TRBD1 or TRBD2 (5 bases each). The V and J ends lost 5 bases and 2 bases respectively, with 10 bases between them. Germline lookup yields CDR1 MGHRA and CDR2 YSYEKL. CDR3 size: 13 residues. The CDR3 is CASSSGTAYEQYF. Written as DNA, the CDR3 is TGCGCCAGCAGCTCCGGGACCGCCTACGAGCAGTACTTC.

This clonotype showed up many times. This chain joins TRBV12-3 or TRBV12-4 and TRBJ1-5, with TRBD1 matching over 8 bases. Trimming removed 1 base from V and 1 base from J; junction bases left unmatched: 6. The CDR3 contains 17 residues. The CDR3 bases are TGTGCCAGCAGTTTAGGGCAGGGGGCGCAGAGCAATCAGCCCCAGCATTTT. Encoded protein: CASSLGQGAQSNQPQHF.

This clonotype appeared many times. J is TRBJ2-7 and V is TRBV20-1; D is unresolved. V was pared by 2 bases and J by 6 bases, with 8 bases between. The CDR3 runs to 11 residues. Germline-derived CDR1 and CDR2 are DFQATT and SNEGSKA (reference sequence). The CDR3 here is CSARWGREQYF. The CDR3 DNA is TGCAGTGCTAGATGGGGTCGCGAGCAGTACTTC.

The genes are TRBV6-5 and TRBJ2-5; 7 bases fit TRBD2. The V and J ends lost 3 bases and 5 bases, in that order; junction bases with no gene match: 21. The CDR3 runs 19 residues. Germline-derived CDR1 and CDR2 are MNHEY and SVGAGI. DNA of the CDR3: TGTGCCAGCAGTTATTTCGCGCATTGGACTAGTGGGAGAAGGGAGACCCAGTACTTC. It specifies CASSYFAHWTSGRRETQYF.

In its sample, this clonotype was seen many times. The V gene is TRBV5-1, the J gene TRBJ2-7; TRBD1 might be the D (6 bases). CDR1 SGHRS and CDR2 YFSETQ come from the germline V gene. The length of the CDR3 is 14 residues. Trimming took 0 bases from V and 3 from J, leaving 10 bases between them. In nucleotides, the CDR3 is TGCGCCAGCAGCTTGGTGGCCAGGGGCTACGAGCAGTACTTC. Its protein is CASSLVARGYEQYF.

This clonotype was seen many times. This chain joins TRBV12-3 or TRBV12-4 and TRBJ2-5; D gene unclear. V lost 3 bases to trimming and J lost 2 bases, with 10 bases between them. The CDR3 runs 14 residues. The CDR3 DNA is TGTGCCAGCAGTTTGGGCGGCACTCAAGAGACCCAGTACTTC. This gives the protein CASSLGGTQETQYF.

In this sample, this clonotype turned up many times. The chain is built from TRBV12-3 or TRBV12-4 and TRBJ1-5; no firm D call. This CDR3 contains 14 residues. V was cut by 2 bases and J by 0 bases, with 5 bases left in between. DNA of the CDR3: TGTGCCAGCAGTTTATCTCCTAGCAATCAGCCCCAGCATTTT. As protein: CASSLSPSNQPQHF.

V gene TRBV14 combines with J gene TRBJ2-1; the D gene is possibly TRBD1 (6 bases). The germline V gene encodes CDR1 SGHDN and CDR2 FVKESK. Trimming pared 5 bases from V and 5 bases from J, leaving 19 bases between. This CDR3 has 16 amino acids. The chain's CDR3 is CASSGLGGTVHNEQFF. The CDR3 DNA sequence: TGTGCCAGCAGCGGATTAGGGGGTACGGTACACAATGAGCAGTTCTTC.

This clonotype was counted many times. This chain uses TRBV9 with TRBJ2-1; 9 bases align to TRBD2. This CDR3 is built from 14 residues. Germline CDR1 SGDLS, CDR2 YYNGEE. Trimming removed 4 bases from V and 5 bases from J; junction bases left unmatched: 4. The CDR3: CASSLRTSDNEQFF. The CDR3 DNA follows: TGTGCCAGCAGCCTACGGACTAGCGACAATGAGCAGTTCTTC. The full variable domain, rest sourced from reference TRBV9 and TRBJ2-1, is DSGVTQTPKHLITATGQRVTLRCSPRSGDLSVYWYQQSLDQGLQFLIQYYNGEERAKGNILERFSAQQFPDLHSELNLSSLELGDSALYFCASSLRTSDNEQFFGPGTRLTVL.

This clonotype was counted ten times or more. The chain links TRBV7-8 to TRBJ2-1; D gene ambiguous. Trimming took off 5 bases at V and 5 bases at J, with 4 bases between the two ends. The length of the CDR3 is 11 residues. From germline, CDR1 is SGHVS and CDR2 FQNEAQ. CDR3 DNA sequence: TGTGCCAGCAGCGACAACAATGAGCAGTTCTTC. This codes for CASSDNNEQFF.